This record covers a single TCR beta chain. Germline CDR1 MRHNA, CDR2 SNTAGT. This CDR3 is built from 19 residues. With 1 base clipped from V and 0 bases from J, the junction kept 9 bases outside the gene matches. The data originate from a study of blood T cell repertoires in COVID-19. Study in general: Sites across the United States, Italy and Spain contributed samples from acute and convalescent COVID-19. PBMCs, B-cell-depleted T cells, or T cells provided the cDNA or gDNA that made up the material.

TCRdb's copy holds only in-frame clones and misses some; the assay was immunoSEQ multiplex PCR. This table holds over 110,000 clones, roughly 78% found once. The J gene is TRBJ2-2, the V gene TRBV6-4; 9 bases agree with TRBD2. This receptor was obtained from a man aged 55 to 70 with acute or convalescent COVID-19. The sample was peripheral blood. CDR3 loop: CASSDWSSGSTPNTGELFF. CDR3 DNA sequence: TGTGCCAGCAGTGACTGGAGTAGCGGGAGCACCCCGAACACCGGGGAGCTGTTTTTT.